A single sample is the source of the 12 T cell receptor beta chains below, sequenced in a study of cytomegalovirus exposure and HLA in healthy donors. Clones were sequenced by immunoSEQ multiplex PCR, and TCRdb holds only the in-frame ones, with some missing. The sample holds 100,000 to 150,000 clones, around nine tenths seen once. The sample was PBMCs. All receptors derive from a man aged 25-45 years in good health and CMV-seronegative.

This clone was seen only a few times. V gene TRBV5-6 combines with J gene TRBJ1-6; 10 bases match TRBD1. Germline CDR1 is SGHDT and CDR2 is YYEEEE. The junction had 4 bases not matched to a gene; V was cut back by 1 base and J by 9 bases. The CDR3 has 15 amino acids. For the CDR3, the DNA is TGTGCCAGCAGCTTGTCGGGACAGGGGACTTCACCCCTCCACTTT. Its protein product is CASSLSGQGTSPLHF. Looking up the rest from reference TRBV5-6 and TRBJ1-6 gives the full variable domain: DAGVTQSPTHLIKTRGQQVTLRCSPKSGHDTVSWYQQALGQGPQFIFQYYEEEERQRGNFPDRFSGHQFPNYSSELNVNALLLGDSALYLCASSLSGQGTSPLHFGNGTRLTVT.

The CDR3 region has the DNA TGTGCCAGCAGCGGGGGGACAGGGATCAACACTGAAGCTTTCTTT. Protein sequence: CASSGGTGINTEAFF. The chain combines TRBV5-4 with TRBJ1-1; 9 bases are shared with TRBD1. The length of the CDR3 is 15 residues. The trim removed 4 bases at V and 2 bases at J, leaving 6 bases unmatched. The germline V gene encodes CDR1 SGHNT and CDR2 YYREEE (reference sequence).

The V and J genes are TRBV15 and TRBJ1-3; perhaps TRBD1 as D (6 bases). Germline V gene data show CDR1 as LNHNV and CDR2 as YYDKDF (reference sequence). The V gene lost 0 bases and the J gene lost 4 bases, with 10 bases spanning the gap. The CDR3 runs 15 residues. The CDR3 protein is CATSRERDTGNTIYF. The DNA of the CDR3 is TGTGCCACCAGCAGAGAAAGGGACACGGGAAACACCATATATTTT.

The CDR3 nucleotides read TGCGCCAGCACCCCAGGGGCGCGGGACTATGGCTACACCTTC. The encoded protein is CASTPGARDYGYTF. The chain has TRBV5-1 and TRBJ1-2; possible D gene TRBD1, 6 bases. Germline V lookup: CDR1 SGHRS, CDR2 YFSETQ. This CDR3 is built from 14 residues. Trimming left V 6 bases short and J 3 bases short, with 15 bases between. Filled out from reference TRBV5-1 and TRBJ1-2, the complete variable domain reads KAGVTQTPRYLIKTRGQQVTLSCSPISGHRSVSWYQQTPGQGLQFLFEYFSETQRNKGNFPGRFSGRQFSNSRSEMNVSTLELGDSALYLCASTPGARDYGYTFGSGTRLTVV.

The chain is built from TRBV6-1 and TRBJ2-6, with a possible D match to TRBD1 (6 bases). CDR3 length: 15 residues. V was clipped by 4 bases and J by 4 bases, with 11 bases between them. CDR1 and CDR2 from the germline V gene are MNHNS and SASEGT. The CDR3 here is CASSGRGTGANVLTF. The CDR3 region has the DNA TGTGCCAGCAGTGGCAGGGGAACAGGGGCCAACGTCCTGACTTTC.

This sequence joins TRBV11-2 and TRBJ1-6, with 7 nucleotides matching TRBD1. The CDR3 has 18 amino acids. V dropped 1 base and J dropped 1; count of bases not matched to a gene: 7. Germline assignment: CDR1 SGHAT and CDR2 FQNNGV. The CDR3 protein is CASSLARQGGSYNSPLHF. As DNA, the CDR3 is TGTGCCAGCAGCTTAGCCCGACAGGGTGGTTCCTATAATTCACCCCTCCACTTT.

V usage is TRBV5-4 and J usage is TRBJ2-1; D is possibly TRBD2 (6 bases). Germline V gene lookup returns CDR1 SGHNT and CDR2 YYREEE (reference sequence). The CDR3 has 15 residues. Trimming left V 0 bases short and J 7 bases short, with 14 bases between. The CDR3 spells CASSLGGRKTNEQFF. The CDR3 nucleotides read TGTGCCAGCAGCTTGGGTGGGAGGAAAACAAATGAGCAGTTCTTC. Full variable domain (missing parts from reference TRBV5-4 and TRBJ2-1): ETGVTQSPTHLIKTRGQQVTLRCSSQSGHNTVSWYQQALGQGPQFIFQYYREEENGRGNFPPRFSGLQFPNYSSELNVNALELDDSALYLCASSLGGRKTNEQFFGPGTRLTVL.

The table lists this clone with a few counts. The chain joins TRBV10-1 to TRBJ2-5, with a possible D match to TRBD1 (6 bases). The CDR3 covers 13 residues. Germline-derived CDR1 and CDR2 are WNHNN and SYGVQD (reference sequence). V lost 0 bases, J lost 7 bases, and 9 bases lay in between. CDR3 sequence reads: CASSESSRGTQYF. The CDR3, as DNA: TGCGCCAGCAGTGAGTCTAGCAGGGGGACCCAGTACTTC.

The chain links TRBV5-4 to TRBJ2-3; a weak D match, TRBD1 (5 bases). V was shortened by 4 bases and J by 2 bases, with 14 bases between the two germline ends. The CDR3 totals 15 residues. Germline V gene lookup returns CDR1 SGHNT and CDR2 YYREEE (reference sequence). The CDR3 bases are TGTGCCAGCAGCGGGGCGGTAGGGTACACAGATACGCAGTATTTT. As protein: CASSGAVGYTDTQYF.

V usage is TRBV7-9 and J usage is TRBJ2-1; TRBD2 agrees at 13 bases. Per germline, CDR1 SEHNR and CDR2 FQNEAQ (reference sequence). J was trimmed by 8 bases and V by 7 bases; bases with no gene match: 11. The CDR3 covers 16 residues. CDR3 in DNA: TGTGCCAGCACCAAGGGCAGGACTAGCGGGAGTGATGAGCAGTTCTTC. It translates to CASTKGRTSGSDEQFF.

The J gene is TRBJ1-1, the V gene TRBV2; D gene uncertain. CDR1 is SNHLY and CDR2 is FYNNEI in the germline V gene. V was cut by 2 bases and J by 0 bases, with 4 bases left in between. The CDR3 sequence is 13 residues long. For the CDR3, the DNA is TGTGCCAGCAGTGAACGGGTGAACACTGAAGCTTTCTTT. It encodes CASSERVNTEAFF. The complete variable domain, with remaining parts taken from reference TRBV2 and TRBJ1-1, reads EPEVTQTPSHQVTQMGQEVILRCVPISNHLYFYWYRQILGQKVEFLVSFYNNEISEKSEIFDDQFSVERPDGSNFTLKIRSTKLEDSAMYFCASSERVNTEAFFGQGTRLTVV.

The rearrangement links TRBV7-6 to TRBJ1-4, with no clear D. CDR1 and CDR2 from the germline V gene are SGHVS and FNYEAQ. The CDR3 has 16 amino acids. V shed 2 bases and J shed 0 bases, with 10 bases lying between them. The DNA of the CDR3 is TGTGCCAGCAGCTTATCCCTCCGGGCAACTAATGAAAAACTGTTTTTT. It codes for CASSLSLRATNEKLFF.